This TCR beta chain was observed in a study of PD-1 blockade in classical Hodgkin lymphoma. The time point here: newly diagnosed, previously untreated cHL patient sample. CD4+ T cells were purified from thawed PBMCs by magnetic negative selection. Profiling relied on immunoSEQ multiplex PCR, and the TCRdb table lists in-frame clones only, not all of them. The sample yields approximately 23,000 clones, approximately 90% seen once. Study-level results: Reported findings placed baseline TCR diversity lower in newly diagnosed patients (compared with healthy donors).

As concerns this clone: Its antigen is not known.

This receptor was obtained from a human donor with classical Hodgkin lymphoma. What was sequenced was CD4+ T cells from blood.

The CDR3 spells CAGGQGYYGYTF. The CDR3 coding sequence is TGTGCCGGTGGACAGGGGTACTATGGCTACACCTTC. This sequence joins TRBV6-1 and TRBJ1-2; TRBD1 aligns across 9 bases. The CDR3 is 12 amino acids. V lost 11 bases and J lost 3; bases outside the gene matches: 4. Looked up from germline, CDR1 is MNHNS and CDR2 is SASEGT.